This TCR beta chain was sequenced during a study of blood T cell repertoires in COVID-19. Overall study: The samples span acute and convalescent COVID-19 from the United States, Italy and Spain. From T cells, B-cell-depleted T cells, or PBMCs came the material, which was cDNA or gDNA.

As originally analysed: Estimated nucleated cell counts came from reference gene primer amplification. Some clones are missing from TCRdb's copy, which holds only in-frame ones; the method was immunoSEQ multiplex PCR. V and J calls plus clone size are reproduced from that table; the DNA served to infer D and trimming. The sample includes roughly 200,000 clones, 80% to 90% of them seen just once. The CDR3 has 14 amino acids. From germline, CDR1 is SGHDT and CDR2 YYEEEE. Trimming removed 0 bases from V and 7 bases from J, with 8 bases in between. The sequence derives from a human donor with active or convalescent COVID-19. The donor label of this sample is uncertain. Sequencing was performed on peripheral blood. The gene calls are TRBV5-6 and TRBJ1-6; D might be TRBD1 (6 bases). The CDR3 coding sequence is TGTGCCAGCAGCTTGGGAAGGGGGAATTCACCCCTCCACTTT. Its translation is CASSLGRGNSPLHF. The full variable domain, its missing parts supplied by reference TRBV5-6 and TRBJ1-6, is DAGVTQSPTHLIKTRGQQVTLRCSPKSGHDTVSWYQQALGQGPQFIFQYYEEEERQRGNFPDRFSGHQFPNYSSELNVNALLLGDSALYLCASSLGRGNSPLHFGNGTRLTVT.